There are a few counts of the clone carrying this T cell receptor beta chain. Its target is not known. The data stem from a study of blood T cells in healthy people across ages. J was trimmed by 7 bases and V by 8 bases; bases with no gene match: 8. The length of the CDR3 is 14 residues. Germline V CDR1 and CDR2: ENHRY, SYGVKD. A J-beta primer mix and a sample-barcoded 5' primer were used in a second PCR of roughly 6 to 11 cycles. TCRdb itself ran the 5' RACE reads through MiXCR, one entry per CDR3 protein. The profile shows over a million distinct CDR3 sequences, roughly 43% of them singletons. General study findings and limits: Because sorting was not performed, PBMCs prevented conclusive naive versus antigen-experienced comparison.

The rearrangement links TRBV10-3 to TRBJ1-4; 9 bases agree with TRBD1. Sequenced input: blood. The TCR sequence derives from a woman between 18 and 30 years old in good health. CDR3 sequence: CAIGRTGAPEKLFF. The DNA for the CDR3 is TGTGCCATCGGGCGGACAGGGGCTCCTGAAAAACTGTTTTTT.